This T cell receptor beta chain was captured in a study of T cell responses to AZD1222 COVID-19 vaccine. Study conclusions and caveats: Of the AZD1222 recipients, only five or six were seropositive at baseline. Vaccine-associated CD4 TCRs spanned spike, dominant at 160-218 and 743-854. Spike-specific TCR breadth and depth grew following two AZD1222 doses.

On this clone: Its cognate antigen is unknown.

The CDR3 loop spans 14 amino acids. V dropped 5 bases and J dropped 8 bases, with 13 bases sitting between them. The germline V gene has CDR1 LNHNV and CDR2 YYDKDF (reference sequence). This table comes from immunoSEQ multiplex PCR, and its TCRdb copy is limited to in-frame clones, with some not included. Of about 88,000 clones in the sample, about 89% were seen once. This specimen consisted of peripheral blood, obtained 28 days after the second AZD1222 dose. The TCR comes from an adult who received the AZD1222 COVID-19 vaccine. The chain has TRBV15 and TRBJ1-6, with a possible D match to TRBD1 (5 bases). The CDR3: CATSPGRTYSPLHF. CDR3 nucleotide sequence: TGTGCCACCAGCCCGGGACGGACATATTCACCCCTCCACTTT. The variable domain in full, completed from reference TRBV15 and TRBJ1-6, reads DAMVIQNPRYQVTQFGKPVTLSCSQTLNHNVMYWYQQKSSQAPKLLFHYYDKDFNNEADTPDNFQSRRPNTSFCFLDIRSPGLGDTAMYLCATSPGRTYSPLHFGNGTRLTVT.